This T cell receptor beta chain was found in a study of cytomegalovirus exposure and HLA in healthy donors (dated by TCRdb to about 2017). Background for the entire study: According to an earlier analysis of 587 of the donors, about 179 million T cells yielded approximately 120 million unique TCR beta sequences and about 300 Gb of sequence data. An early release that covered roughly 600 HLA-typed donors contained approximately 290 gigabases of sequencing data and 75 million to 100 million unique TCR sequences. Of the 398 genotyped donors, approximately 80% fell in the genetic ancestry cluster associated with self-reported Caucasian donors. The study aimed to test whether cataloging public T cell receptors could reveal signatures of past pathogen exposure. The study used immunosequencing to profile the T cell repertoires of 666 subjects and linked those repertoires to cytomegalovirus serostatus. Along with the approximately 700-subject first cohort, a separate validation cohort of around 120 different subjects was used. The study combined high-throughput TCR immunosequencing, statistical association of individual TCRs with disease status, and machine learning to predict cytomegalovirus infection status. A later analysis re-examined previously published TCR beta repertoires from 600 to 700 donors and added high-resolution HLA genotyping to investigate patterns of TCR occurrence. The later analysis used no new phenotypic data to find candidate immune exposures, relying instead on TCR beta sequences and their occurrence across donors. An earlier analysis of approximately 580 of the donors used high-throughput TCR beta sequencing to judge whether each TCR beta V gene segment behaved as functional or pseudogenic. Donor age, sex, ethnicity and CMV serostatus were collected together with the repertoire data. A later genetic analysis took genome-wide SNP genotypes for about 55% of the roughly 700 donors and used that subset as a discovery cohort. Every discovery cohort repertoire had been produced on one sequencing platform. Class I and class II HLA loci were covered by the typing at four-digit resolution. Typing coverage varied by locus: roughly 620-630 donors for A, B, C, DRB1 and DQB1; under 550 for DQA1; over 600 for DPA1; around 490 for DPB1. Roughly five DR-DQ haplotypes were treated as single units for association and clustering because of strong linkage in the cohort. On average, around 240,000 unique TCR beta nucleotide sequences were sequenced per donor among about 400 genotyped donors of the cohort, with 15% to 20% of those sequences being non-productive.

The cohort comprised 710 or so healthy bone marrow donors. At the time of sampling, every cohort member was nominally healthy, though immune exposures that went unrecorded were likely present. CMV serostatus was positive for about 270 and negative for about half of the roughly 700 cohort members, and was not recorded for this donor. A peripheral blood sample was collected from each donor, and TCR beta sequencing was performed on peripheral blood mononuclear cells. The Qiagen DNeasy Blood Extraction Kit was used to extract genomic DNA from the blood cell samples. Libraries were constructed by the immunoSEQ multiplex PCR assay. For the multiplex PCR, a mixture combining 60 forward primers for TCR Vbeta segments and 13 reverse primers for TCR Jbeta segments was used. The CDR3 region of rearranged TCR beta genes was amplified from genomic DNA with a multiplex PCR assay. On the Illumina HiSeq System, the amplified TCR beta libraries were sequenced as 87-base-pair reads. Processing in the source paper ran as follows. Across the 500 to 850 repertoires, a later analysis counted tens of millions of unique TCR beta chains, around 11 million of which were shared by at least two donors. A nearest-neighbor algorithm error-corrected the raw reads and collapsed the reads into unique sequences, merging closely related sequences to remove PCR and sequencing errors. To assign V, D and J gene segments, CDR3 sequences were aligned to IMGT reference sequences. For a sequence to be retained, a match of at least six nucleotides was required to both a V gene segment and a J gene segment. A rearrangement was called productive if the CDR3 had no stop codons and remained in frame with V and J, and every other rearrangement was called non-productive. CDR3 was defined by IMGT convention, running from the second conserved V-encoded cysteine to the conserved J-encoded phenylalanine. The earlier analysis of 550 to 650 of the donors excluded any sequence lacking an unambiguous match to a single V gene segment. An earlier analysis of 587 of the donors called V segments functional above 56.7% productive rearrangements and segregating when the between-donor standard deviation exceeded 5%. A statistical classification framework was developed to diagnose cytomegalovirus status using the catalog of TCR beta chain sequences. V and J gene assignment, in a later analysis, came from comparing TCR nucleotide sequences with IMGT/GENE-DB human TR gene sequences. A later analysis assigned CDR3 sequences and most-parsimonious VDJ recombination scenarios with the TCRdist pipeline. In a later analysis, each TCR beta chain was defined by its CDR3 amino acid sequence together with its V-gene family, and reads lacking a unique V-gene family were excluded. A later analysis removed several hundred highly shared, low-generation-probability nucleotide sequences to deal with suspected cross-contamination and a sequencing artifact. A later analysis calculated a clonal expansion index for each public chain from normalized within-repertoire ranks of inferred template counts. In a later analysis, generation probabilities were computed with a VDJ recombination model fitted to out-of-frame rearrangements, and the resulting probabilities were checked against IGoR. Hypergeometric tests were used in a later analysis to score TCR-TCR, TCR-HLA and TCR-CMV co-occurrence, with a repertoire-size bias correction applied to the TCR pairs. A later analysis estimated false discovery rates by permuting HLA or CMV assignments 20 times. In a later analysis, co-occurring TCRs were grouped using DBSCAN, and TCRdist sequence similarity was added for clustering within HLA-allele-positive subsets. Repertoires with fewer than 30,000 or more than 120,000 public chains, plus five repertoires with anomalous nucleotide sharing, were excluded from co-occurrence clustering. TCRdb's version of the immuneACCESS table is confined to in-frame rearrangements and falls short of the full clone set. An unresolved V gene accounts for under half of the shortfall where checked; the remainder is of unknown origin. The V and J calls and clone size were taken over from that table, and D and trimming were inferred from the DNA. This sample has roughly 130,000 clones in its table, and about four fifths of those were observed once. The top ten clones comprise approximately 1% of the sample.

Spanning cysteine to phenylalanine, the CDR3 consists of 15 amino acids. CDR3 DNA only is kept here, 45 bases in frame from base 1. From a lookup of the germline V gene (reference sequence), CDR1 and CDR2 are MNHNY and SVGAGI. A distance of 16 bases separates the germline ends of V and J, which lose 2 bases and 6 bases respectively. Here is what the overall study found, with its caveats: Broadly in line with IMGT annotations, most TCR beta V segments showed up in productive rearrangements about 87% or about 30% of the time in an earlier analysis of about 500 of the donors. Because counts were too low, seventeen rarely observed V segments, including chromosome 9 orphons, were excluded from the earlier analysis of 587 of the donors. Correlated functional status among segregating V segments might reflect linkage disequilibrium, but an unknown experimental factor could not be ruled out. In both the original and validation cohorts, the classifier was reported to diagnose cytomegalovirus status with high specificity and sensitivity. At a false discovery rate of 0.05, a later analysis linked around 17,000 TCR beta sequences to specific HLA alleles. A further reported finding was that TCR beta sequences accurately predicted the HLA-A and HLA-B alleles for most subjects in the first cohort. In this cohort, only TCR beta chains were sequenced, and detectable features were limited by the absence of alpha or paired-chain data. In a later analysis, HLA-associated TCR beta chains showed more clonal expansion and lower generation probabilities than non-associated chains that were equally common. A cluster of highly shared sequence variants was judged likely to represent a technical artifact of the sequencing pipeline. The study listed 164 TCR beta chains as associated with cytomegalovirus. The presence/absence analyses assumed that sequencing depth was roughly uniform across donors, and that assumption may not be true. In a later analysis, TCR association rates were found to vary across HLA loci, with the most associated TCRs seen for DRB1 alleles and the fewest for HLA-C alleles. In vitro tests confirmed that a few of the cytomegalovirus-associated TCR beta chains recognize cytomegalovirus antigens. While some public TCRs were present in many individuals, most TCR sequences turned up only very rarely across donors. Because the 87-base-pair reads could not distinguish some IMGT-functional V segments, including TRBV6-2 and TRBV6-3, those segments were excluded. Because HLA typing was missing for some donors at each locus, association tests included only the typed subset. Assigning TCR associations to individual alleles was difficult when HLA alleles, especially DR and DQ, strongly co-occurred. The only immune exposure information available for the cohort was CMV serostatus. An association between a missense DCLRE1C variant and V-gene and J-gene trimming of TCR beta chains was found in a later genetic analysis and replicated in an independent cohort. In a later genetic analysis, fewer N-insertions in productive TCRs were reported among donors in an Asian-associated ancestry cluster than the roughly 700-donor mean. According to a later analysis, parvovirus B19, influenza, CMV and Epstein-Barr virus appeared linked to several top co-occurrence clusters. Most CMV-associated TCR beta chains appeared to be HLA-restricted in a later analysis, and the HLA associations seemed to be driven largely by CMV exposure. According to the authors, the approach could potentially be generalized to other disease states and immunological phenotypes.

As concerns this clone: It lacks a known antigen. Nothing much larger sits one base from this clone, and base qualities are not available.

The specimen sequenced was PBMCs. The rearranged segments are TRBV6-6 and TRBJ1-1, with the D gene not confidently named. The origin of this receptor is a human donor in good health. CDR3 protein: CASSYLEVRSAEAFF. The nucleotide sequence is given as TGTGCCAGCAGTTACCTAGAGGTAAGATCGGCTGAAGCTTTCTTT.